This TCR beta chain was captured in a study of cytomegalovirus exposure and HLA in healthy donors. Overall study context: The 100 to 150 validation repertoires and the roughly 700 first-cohort repertoires shared a platform, a later analysis reported.

Trimming took 5 bases from V and 7 from J, leaving 14 bases between them. The CDR3 has 14 residues. The germline V gene has CDR1 MNHEY and CDR2 SMNVEV (reference sequence). The table came from immunoSEQ multiplex PCR; TCRdb's copy has only in-frame clones and leaves some out. Altogether 70,000 to 80,000 clones are present, about 94% being singletons, with the ten largest covering approximately 2.1%. Broader study findings: Reports indicated that the classifier achieved high specificity and sensitivity in diagnosing cytomegalovirus status. There were a few CMV-associated chains whose specificity for CMV antigens was confirmed in vitro.

To note about this clone: Its specificity is not known.

This TCR was sampled from a woman aged 18-30 years in good health and CMV-seronegative. The rearrangement links TRBV27 to TRBJ1-4; possibly TRBD1 for D (5 bases). Specimen: PBMCs. This chain's CDR3 is CASSRLGGGEKLFF. The DNA for the CDR3 is TGTGCCAGCAGTCGTCTCGGGGGAGGTGAAAAACTGTTTTTT.